Below, 8 T cell receptor beta chains from the same sample are listed, as sequenced in a study of T cell responses to AZD1222 COVID-19 vaccine. Clones were read by immunoSEQ multiplex PCR, and TCRdb kept only the in-frame ones, dropping some. The data hold hundreds of thousands of clones, with about 92% observed a single time. Here the sequenced sample was peripheral blood, taken on day 0 of MenACWY control vaccination. The receptors come from an adult in good health.

The chain links TRBV4-2 to TRBJ1-2, with D possibly TRBD1 on 6 matching bases. This CDR3 contains 16 residues. Germline V gene sequence: CDR1 LGHNA, CDR2 YNFKEQ. Trimming shortened V by 3 bases and J by 13 bases, and 27 bases separated the two germline ends. The CDR3 bases are TGTGCCAGCAGCCAGGTCCGGGGGGGGGCGCAAAGTTTGAGCACCTTC. It specifies CASSQVRGGAQSLSTF.

V and J are TRBV9 and TRBJ1-1; D gene unclear. Germline loops: CDR1 SGDLS, CDR2 YYNGEE. Trimming took off 2 bases at V and 4 bases at J, with 9 bases between the two ends. The CDR3 sequence is 13 residues long. The DNA for the CDR3 is TGTGCCAGCAGCGTTGGGATGTCCACTGAAGCTTTCTTT. Translation: CASSVGMSTEAFF. Based on the CDR3 plus reference TRBV9 and TRBJ1-1, the full variable domain is DSGVTQTPKHLITATGQRVTLRCSPRSGDLSVYWYQQSLDQGLQFLIQYYNGEERAKGNILERFSAQQFPDLHSELNLSSLELGDSALYFCASSVGMSTEAFFGQGTRLTVV.

The V call is TRBV12-3 or TRBV12-4, the J call TRBJ2-7; no definite D call. V gave up 3 bases and J gave up 0 bases, with 3 bases separating them. This CDR3 has 12 residues. CDR3 sequence: CASSFISYEQYF. CDR3 in DNA: TGTGCCAGCAGTTTTATCTCCTACGAGCAGTACTTC.

This chain joins TRBV18 and TRBJ1-4, with TRBD1 matching over 8 bases. Trimming removed 3 bases from V and 8 bases from J; junction bases left unmatched: 8. Germline-derived CDR1 and CDR2 are KGHSH and LQKENI. This CDR3 is 15 amino acids long. DNA for the CDR3: TGTGCCAGCTCACCTACAGGGGGATTCAGCGAAAAACTGTTTTTT. As protein: CASSPTGGFSEKLFF.

A remark on this clone: Other nucleotide sequences in the sample specify the same CDR3. The genes are TRBV5-1 and TRBJ1-1, with TRBD1 identical over 9 bases. The CDR3 extends over 13 amino acids. Looked up from germline, CDR1 is SGHRS and CDR2 is YFSETQ. V was clipped by 5 bases and J by 1 base; unmatched bases: 0. Here the CDR3 reads CASRGQGNTEAFF. The CDR3 DNA follows: TGCGCCAGCAGGGGACAGGGGAACACTGAAGCTTTCTTT.

This clone was seen just once. This chain uses TRBV5-4 with TRBJ1-4, with 11 bases matching TRBD1. Per germline, CDR1 SGHNT and CDR2 YYREEE (reference sequence). The CDR3 is 16 residues long. The ends lost 3 bases at V and 2 bases at J; junction bases unmatched: 3. The CDR3 DNA follows: TGTGCCAGCAGCTCTGGGACAGGGGGGACTAATGAAAAACTGTTTTTT. It is translated as CASSSGTGGTNEKLFF.

The chain links TRBV6-5 to TRBJ1-2; possible D gene TRBD1, 5 bases. The germline gives CDR1 MNHEY, CDR2 SVGAGI. The V end lost 7 bases, the J end lost 6 bases, and 18 bases lay between the germline ends. This CDR3 contains 14 residues. The CDR3 DNA reads as TGTGCCAGCACCTTTCTGGGACGGGGAGATGGCTACACCTTC. It specifies CASTFLGRGDGYTF.

In its sample, this clone was seen once. CDR3 bases: TGTGCCAGCAGTTACGGGGCAGGGAGCTCCTACAATGAGCAGTTCTTC. This encodes CASSYGAGSSYNEQFF. This rearrangement joins TRBV6-5 to TRBJ2-1; perhaps D is TRBD1 or TRBD2 (5 bases each). The CDR3 length is 16 residues. V was shortened by 2 bases and J by 0 bases, with 11 bases between the two germline ends. CDR1 and CDR2 (germline): MNHEY, SVGAGI.